The 29 T cell receptor beta chains below were found in one sample sequenced in a study of blood T cell repertoires in COVID-19. TCRdb keeps only in-frame clones here, not all; method: immunoSEQ multiplex PCR. The top ten hold 11% of the sample, which has 150,000 to 200,000 clones, roughly four fifths seen once. The sample was peripheral blood. These receptors originate from a human donor in a cohort sampled during active COVID-19.

The chain is built from TRBV4-3 and TRBJ2-7; 8 bases match TRBD1. In germline, CDR1 is LGHNA, CDR2 YSLEER. V shed 1 base, J shed 2 bases, and the junction held 4 bases outside the gene matches. CDR3 length: 15 residues. This CDR3 reads CASSQAGTGAYEQYF. CDR3 nucleotides: TGCGCCAGCAGCCAAGCCGGGACAGGTGCCTACGAGCAGTACTTC.

This chain uses TRBV25-1 with TRBJ2-1; no reliable D call. V lost 1 base and J 4 bases, leaving 5 bases between the germline ends. The germline gives CDR1 MGHDK, CDR2 SYGVNS. The CDR3 runs 13 residues. The CDR3 region is CASSEWPYNEQFF. CDR3 DNA sequence: TGTGCCAGCAGTGAATGGCCGTACAATGAGCAGTTCTTC. The full variable domain, its missing parts supplied by reference TRBV25-1 and TRBJ2-1, is EADIYQTPRYLVIGTGKKITLECSQTMGHDKMYWYQQDPGMELHLIHYSYGVNSTEKGDLSSESTVSRIRTEHFPLTLESARPSHTSQYLCASSEWPYNEQFFGPGTRLTVL.

The chain recombines TRBV30 with TRBJ2-5, with 8 nucleotides matching TRBD1. The CDR3 is 14 residues long. Trimming at V came to 7 bases and at J to 2 bases, leaving 9 bases not matched to a gene. From germline, CDR1 is GTSNPN and CDR2 SVGIG (reference sequence). The CDR3 reads CAYDRDRSQETQYF. CDR3 nucleotide sequence: TGTGCCTACGACCGGGACAGGAGTCAAGAGACCCAGTACTTC.

This clone was counted a single time. The chain combines TRBV4-1 with TRBJ1-6; D gene unclear. Looked up from germline, CDR1 is MGHRA and CDR2 is YSYEKL. This CDR3 has 16 amino acids. Trimming took off 0 bases at V and 0 bases at J, with 6 bases between the two ends. CDR3 bases: TGCGCCAGCAGCCAAGACGGTAGCTCCTATAATTCACCCCTCCACTTT. This gives the protein CASSQDGSSYNSPLHF.

The chain has TRBV30 and TRBJ1-1; 8 bases are a match to TRBD1. Per germline, CDR1 GTSNPN and CDR2 SVGIG (reference sequence). The CDR3 is made up of 14 amino acids. The V gene end was trimmed by 3 bases and the J gene end by 1 base; junction bases not matched to a gene: 4. Here the CDR3 DNA reads TGTGCCTGGAGCTGGACAGGGCGGAACACTGAAGCTTTCTTT. It is translated as CAWSWTGRNTEAFF.

In its sample, this clone was seen once. The chain has TRBV10-3 and TRBJ1-6; a possible D gene is TRBD1 (6 bases). CDR1 and CDR2 (germline): ENHRY, SYGVKD. The germline V and J ends were trimmed by 0 bases and 10 bases, with 10 bases remaining between them. This CDR3 is 14 amino acids long. The CDR3 reads CAISESGGASPLHF. CDR3 coding DNA: TGTGCCATCAGTGAGTCGGGGGGGGCCTCACCCCTCCACTTT.

The rearrangement links TRBV7-3 to TRBJ2-1, with D possibly TRBD2 on 6 matching bases. The germline V and J ends were trimmed by 2 bases and 1 base, with 15 bases remaining between them. The CDR3 spans 17 residues. Germline V CDR1 and CDR2: SGHTA, FQGTGA. DNA for the CDR3: TGTGCCAGCAGCTTACGGGTTCGGGGAGGATCCTACAATGAGCAGTTCTTC. As protein: CASSLRVRGGSYNEQFF.

The rearrangement joins TRBV7-9 to TRBJ2-2; no definite D call. The length of the CDR3 is 15 residues. CDR1 is SEHNR and CDR2 is FQNEAQ in the germline V gene (reference sequence). V was trimmed by 3 bases and J by 1 base, leaving 9 bases between them. The CDR3 sequence: CASSLETRNTGELFF. The CDR3 nucleotides are TGTGCCAGCAGCTTGGAGACCCGGAACACCGGGGAGCTGTTTTTT.

This rearrangement joins TRBV5-1 to TRBJ2-5; D is perhaps TRBD2 (5 bases). The CDR3 loop spans 13 amino acids. Trimming shortened V by 4 bases and J by 2 bases, and 9 bases separated the two germline ends. CDR1 and CDR2 (germline): SGHRS, YFSETQ. CDR3 DNA sequence: TGCGCCAGCAGCGATCCGGGGCAAGAGACCCAGTACTTC. This codes for CASSDPGQETQYF.

The J gene is TRBJ1-4, the V gene TRBV6-5, with D hard to call. Germline V gene data show CDR1 as MNHEY and CDR2 as SVGAGI. With 6 bases removed from V and 7 bases from J, the gap between germline ends came to 15 bases. The CDR3 extends over 14 amino acids. The CDR3, as DNA: TGTGCCAGCAGCTCCGGCCCATGGGCTGAAAAACTGTTTTTT. It codes for CASSSGPWAEKLFF.

The chain's CDR3 is CARGGRTGDSITEAFF. The DNA of the CDR3 is TGTGCCAGAGGGGGGAGGACAGGGGATAGCATCACTGAAGCTTTCTTT. The V and J genes are TRBV2 and TRBJ1-1, with 9 bases matching TRBD1. Germline V gene data show CDR1 as SNHLY and CDR2 as FYNNEI. With V trimmed by 9 bases and J by 4 bases, 15 bases remained unmatched. The CDR3 contains 16 residues. Together with reference TRBV2 and TRBJ1-1, the CDR3 gives the full variable domain: EPEVTQTPSHQVTQMGQEVILRCVPISNHLYFYWYRQILGQKVEFLVSFYNNEISEKSEIFDDQFSVERPDGSNFTLKIRSTKLEDSAMYFCARGGRTGDSITEAFFGQGTRLTVV.

The table lists this clone with many counts. The chain links TRBV30 to TRBJ2-2; perhaps TRBD2 as D (5 bases). The CDR3 loop spans 13 amino acids. V was trimmed by 3 bases and J by 7 bases, leaving 12 bases between them. Germline V CDR1 and CDR2: GTSNPN, SVGIG (reference sequence). The CDR3 region is CAWSPGEGGELFF. CDR3 bases: TGTGCCTGGAGCCCCGGGGAAGGCGGGGAGCTGTTTTTT.

The chain combines TRBV5-3 with TRBJ1-1; D unresolved. Being an ORF, TRBV5-3 has a function that is uncertain. V lost 4 bases, J lost 8 bases, and 21 bases lay in between. The CDR3 has 15 residues. The CDR3, as DNA: TGTGCCAGAAGCCCTAAGGTTAGGACTTGTCCCGAAGCTTTCTTT. Translated, it gives CARSPKVRTCPEAFF.

The rearrangement joins TRBV25-1 to TRBJ2-3, with 8 bases identical to TRBD1. Germline CDR1 MGHDK, CDR2 SYGVNS. The CDR3 spans 14 residues. V lost 5 bases, J lost 4 bases, and 5 bases stayed unmatched. The CDR3 bases are TGTGCCAGCAGTCGACGACAGGGGCCAGATACGCAGTATTTT. It is translated as CASSRRQGPDTQYF.

V usage is TRBV12-5 and J usage is TRBJ2-7, with 14 positions matching TRBD2. The germline V gene has CDR1 LGHNT and CDR2 FRNRAP. The V and J ends lost 0 bases and 2 bases, in that order; junction bases with no gene match: 9. The CDR3 totals 19 residues. In DNA form, the CDR3 reads TGTGCTAGTGGTTTGGTAGGGGGACTAGCGGGAGTATCCCCCTACGAGCAGTACTTC. Translation gives CASGLVGGLAGVSPYEQYF.

The V and J genes are TRBV7-8 and TRBJ2-1, with D possibly being TRBD1 (5 bases). The germline V gene encodes CDR1 SGHVS and CDR2 FQNEAQ. The CDR3 has 11 amino acids. V was cut by 6 bases and J by 9 bases, with 9 bases left in between. Here the CDR3 reads CASSSRGEQFF. CDR3 in DNA: TGTGCCAGCAGTTCTAGGGGTGAGCAGTTCTTC. Full variable domain (rest looked up from reference TRBV7-8 and TRBJ2-1): GAGVSQSPRYKVAKRGQDVALRCDPISGHVSLFWYQQALGQGPEFLTYFQNEAQLDKSGLPSDRFFAERPEGSVSTLKIQRTQQEDSAVYLCASSSRGEQFFGPGTRLTVL.

The chain couples TRBV14 to TRBJ1-3, with a weak D call TRBD1 (6 bases). V lost 4 bases to trimming and J lost 4 bases, with 14 bases between them. CDR1 is SGHDN and CDR2 is FVKESK in the germline V gene. This CDR3 is 15 amino acids long. The CDR3 coding sequence is TGTGCCAGCAGCCCAGGGGTGAATTGGGGAAACACCATATATTTT. It codes for CASSPGVNWGNTIYF.

The chain recombines TRBV14 with TRBJ2-3; D gene unclear. Trimming took 2 bases from V and 2 from J, leaving 14 bases between them. The CDR3 is 16 amino acids. Germline loops: CDR1 SGHDN, CDR2 FVKESK. CDR3 residues: CASSQKRSINTDTQYF. For the CDR3, the DNA is TGTGCCAGCAGCCAAAAACGGAGTATCAACACAGATACGCAGTATTTT.

This clone was observed once. The V gene is TRBV11-3, the J gene TRBJ1-3; the D is unclear. Deletions cut 2 bases from V and 4 bases from J, with 6 bases between. Germline V CDR1 and CDR2: SGHNT, YENEEA. The length of the CDR3 is 13 residues. CDR3 sequence: CASSLLTGNTIYF. CDR3 bases: TGTGCCAGCAGCTTACTAACCGGAAACACCATATATTTT.

There are a few counts of this clone. This chain joins TRBV6-5 and TRBJ2-7, with 13 bases identical to TRBD2. This CDR3 spans 15 amino acids. Unmatched junction bases numbered 10, after V lost 7 bases and J lost 7 bases. CDR1 is MNHEY and CDR2 is SVGAGI in the germline V gene. The CDR3 reads CASTEGLAGVREQYF. The CDR3, as DNA: TGTGCCAGCACAGAAGGACTAGCGGGAGTAAGGGAGCAGTACTTC.

V gene TRBV7-2 combines with J gene TRBJ1-1; D remains unclear. Germline V gene data show CDR1 as SGHTA and CDR2 as FQGNSA. CDR3 length: 14 amino acids. The V gene lost 1 base and the J gene lost 5 bases, with 11 bases spanning the gap. CDR3 coding DNA: TGTGCCAGCAGCTTAGGAGGAGTATGGACTGAAGCTTTCTTT. Protein product: CASSLGGVWTEAFF.

The chain is built from TRBV27 and TRBJ2-7, with D possibly TRBD2 on 6 matching bases. CDR1 is MNHEY and CDR2 is SMNVEV in the germline V gene (reference sequence). V lost 3 bases and J 0 bases, leaving 9 bases between the germline ends. This CDR3 has 14 residues. The CDR3 coding sequence is TGTGCCAGCAGTTTTCTCGGGAGCTCCTACGAGCAGTACTTC. This gives the protein CASSFLGSSYEQYF.

The chain links TRBV2 to TRBJ1-4, with TRBD1 matching over 10 bases. Germline CDR1 SNHLY, CDR2 FYNNEI. This CDR3 is built from 13 residues. Losses at the gene ends were 4 bases for V and 10 bases for J; bases not matched to a gene: 3. CDR3 sequence reads: CASSGQGAVKLFF. The DNA for the CDR3 is TGTGCCAGCAGTGGACAGGGGGCGGTAAAACTGTTTTTT.

This clone has ten or more counts. This chain links TRBV7-9 with TRBJ1-6, with D possibly matching TRBD1 (5 bases). Germline loops: CDR1 SEHNR, CDR2 FQNEAQ (reference sequence). Trimming pared 8 bases from V and 7 bases from J, leaving 9 bases between. This CDR3 contains 12 residues. CDR3 region: CASSQGNSPLHF. The CDR3 DNA reads TGTGCCAGCTCGCAGGGAAATTCACCCCTCCACTTT.

The chain employs TRBV10-3 and TRBJ1-3, with D possibly TRBD1 on 6 matching bases. The CDR3 spans 16 residues. V was clipped by 3 bases and J by 2 bases, with 14 bases between them. Germline lookup yields CDR1 ENHRY and CDR2 SYGVKD. Here the CDR3 reads CAISDPRGTTGNTIYF. DNA of the CDR3: TGTGCCATCAGTGACCCCAGGGGAACTACTGGAAACACCATATATTTT.

This chain connects TRBV3-1 (or the pseudogene TRBV3-2) to TRBJ1-1; 10 nucleotides match TRBD1. V was pared by 4 bases and J by 4 bases, with 6 bases of the junction left unmatched. The germline CDR1 and CDR2 sequences are LGHDT and YNNKEL (reference sequence). This CDR3 has 15 amino acids. The DNA of the CDR3 is TGTGCCAGCAGCCGAGGAGGACAGGGGGTCACTGAAGCTTTCTTT. Encoded protein: CASSRGGQGVTEAFF.

In this sample, this clone turned up a few times. The genes are TRBV10-3 and TRBJ2-7, with D maybe TRBD1 (6 bases). Per germline, CDR1 ENHRY and CDR2 SYGVKD. Trimming stripped 3 bases from V and 0 bases from J, with 12 bases between. The CDR3 sequence is 15 residues long. The CDR3 DNA is TGTGCCATCAGTGATCTACAGGGATCCTCCTACGAGCAGTACTTC. Protein: CAISDLQGSSYEQYF.

V gene TRBV4-3 combines with J gene TRBJ1-5; tentatively, D is TRBD1 (5 bases). Germline CDR1 reads LGHNA; CDR2 reads YSLEER. V dropped 2 bases and J dropped 4 bases, with 6 bases sitting between them. The CDR3 covers 13 residues. CDR3 coding DNA: TGCGCCAGCAGCCAACAGGGAAATCAGCCCCAGCATTTT. It codes for CASSQQGNQPQHF.

The chain combines TRBV30 with TRBJ2-7; TRBD2 is a possible D gene (6 bases). The length of the CDR3 is 14 residues. Germline CDR1 reads GTSNPN; CDR2 reads SVGIG (reference sequence). The ends were cut back, 2 bases at V and 2 bases at J, with 13 bases in the middle. The CDR3 region has the DNA TGTGCCTGGAGTCCCGGGACTGGGACCTACGAGCAGTACTTC. This codes for CAWSPGTGTYEQYF.